The 7 T cell receptor beta chains below come from one sample, sequenced in a study of OX40 agonist ivuxolimab in advanced cancers. The method was immunoSEQ multiplex PCR; TCRdb's version includes in-frame clones alone and lacks a portion of them. The data contain roughly 45,000 clones, 80% to 95% of them singletons. Sequencing used CD4+ or CD8+ T cells sorted from blood, obtained in a trial of the OX40 agonist ivuxolimab. The receptor set was obtained from an adult with an advanced solid tumor such as melanoma, head and neck, liver or kidney cancer.

The sample holds a few counts of this clone. V gene TRBV6-4 combines with J gene TRBJ2-6; D is ambiguous. Trimming removed 0 bases at V and 0 bases at J, with 6 bases between. Germline loops: CDR1 MRHNA, CDR2 SNTAGT. The CDR3 is made up of 16 amino acids. CDR3: CASSDSVGSGANVLTF. CDR3 DNA: TGTGCCAGCAGTGACTCGGTGGGCTCTGGGGCCAACGTCCTGACTTTC.

The chain combines TRBV6-1 with TRBJ2-5, with 9 bases matching TRBD2. Germline-derived CDR1 and CDR2 are MNHNS and SASEGT. Trimming took 1 base from V and 5 from J; bases not matched to a gene: 5. This CDR3 is built from 15 residues. This CDR3 is CASSEVGGGAETQYF. The CDR3, as DNA: TGTGCCAGCAGTGAAGTAGGCGGGGGGGCGGAGACCCAGTACTTC.

This chain joins TRBV15 and TRBJ1-5; 7 nucleotides agree with TRBD1. The CDR3 extends over 15 amino acids. CDR1 LNHNV and CDR2 YYDKDF come from the germline V gene (reference sequence). Trimming removed 4 bases from V and 0 bases from J; junction bases left unmatched: 3. The CDR3 DNA is TGTGCCACCAGCAAGGACAGGTATAGCAATCAGCCCCAGCATTTT. It yields the protein CATSKDRYSNQPQHF.

The J gene is TRBJ1-1, the V gene TRBV4-1; D remains ambiguous. The CDR3 covers 16 residues. The germline CDR1 and CDR2 sequences are MGHRA and YSYEKL. V was trimmed by 1 base and J by 5 bases, leaving 17 bases between them. In DNA form, the CDR3 reads TGCGCCAGCAGCCAAGGGAGACTCCAAGGCGGGACTGAAGCTTTCTTT. It specifies CASSQGRLQGGTEAFF.

This chain connects TRBV6-6 to TRBJ1-1; D call uncertain. The CDR3 spans 13 residues. Trimming stripped 0 bases from V and 11 bases from J, with 13 bases between. Germline CDR1 MNHNY, CDR2 SVGAGI (reference sequence). CDR3 nucleotide sequence: TGTGCCAGCAGTTACTCTCCTGGGGATGGGGCTTTCTTT. Translating gives CASSYSPGDGAFF.

The CDR3 spells CASRHKTSGAPYEQYV. For the CDR3, the DNA is TGTGCCAGCAGACACAAGACTAGCGGGGCCCCCTACGAGCAGTACGTC. The gene calls are TRBV28 and TRBJ2-7, with 11 bases that match TRBD2. This CDR3 has 16 amino acids. The germline CDR1 and CDR2 sequences are MDHEN and SYDVKM. The J segment lost 2 bases and the V segment lost 6 bases, leaving 9 bases of the junction unmatched.

In this sample, this clone turned up once. V is TRBV30 and J is TRBJ1-3; D is possibly TRBD1 (5 bases). Trimming took off 0 bases at V and 8 bases at J, with 5 bases between the two ends. Germline CDR1 GTSNPN, CDR2 SVGIG (reference sequence). CDR3 length: 11 residues. CDR3 loop: CAWSVGDTIYF. The CDR3 DNA is TGTGCCTGGAGTGTAGGGGACACCATATATTTT.